This T cell receptor (beta chain) was sequenced in a study of cytomegalovirus exposure and HLA in healthy donors. In the study overall: Earlier, roughly 180 million T cells were analyzed, and some 120 million unique TCR beta sequences were found among them.

Study-wide findings and caveats: For most TCR beta V segments, an earlier analysis put the productive rate at about 87% or about 30% of the time. Later on, an analysis showed TCR association rates differing by HLA locus, with DRB1 the most and HLA-C the fewest.

Concerning this clone itself: Its target is not known.

Primers for the PCR totalled 60 Vbeta and 13 Jbeta. The method was immunoSEQ multiplex PCR; TCRdb's version includes in-frame clones alone and lacks a portion of them. The data contain 150,000 to 200,000 clones, about 80% of them singletons. CDR3 length equals 15 residues. Germline CDR1 is LNHDA and CDR2 is SQIVND (reference sequence). V gave up 5 bases and J gave up 0 bases; unmatched junction bases: 4. The receptor was isolated from a woman aged 40-49 years in good health and CMV-seronegative. The chain has TRBV19 and TRBJ2-3; 8 nucleotides agree with TRBD1. Sequenced input: PBMCs. CDR3 sequence (DNA): TGTGCCAGTAGTCCGGGACAGGCAAGCACAGATACGCAGTATTTT. Translation gives CASSPGQASTDTQYF.